The 21 T cell receptor beta chains below were found in one sample sequenced in a study of T-cell reconstitution after alpha-beta-depleted transplantation in children. Unique molecular identifiers featured in how the TCRbeta library was prepared. TCRdb ran MiXCR on the PCR reads and lists one entry per CDR3 protein. The repertoire holds 350,000 to 400,000 distinct CDR3 sequences, around 21% seen once, with less than 4.5% in the top ten. Sequences were derived from PBMCs from the stem cell graft donor, sampled from the stem cell graft. The receptors stem from a human donor who donated a stem cell graft to a child with acute myeloid leukemia.

This clonotype has ten or more counts. The chain is built from TRBV6-4 and TRBJ1-5; D is unclear. V lost 3 bases to trimming and J lost 0 bases, with 21 bases between them. CDR1 and CDR2 from the germline V gene are MRHNA and SNTAGT. This CDR3 has 19 residues. CDR3: CASSESRGLAGYSNQPQHF. DNA for the CDR3: TGTGCCAGCAGTGAGTCACGGGGTTTAGCGGGCTATAGCAATCAGCCCCAGCATTTT.

In its sample, this clonotype was seen many times. The chain links TRBV4-1 to TRBJ2-7; D is undetermined. Deletions cut 1 base from V and 6 bases from J, with 7 bases between. Germline CDR1 reads MGHRA; CDR2 reads YSYEKL. The CDR3 runs 12 residues. CDR3 residues: CASSQVGSEQYF. The DNA of the CDR3 is TGCGCCAGCAGCCAAGTGGGATCCGAGCAGTACTTC.

In this sample, this clonotype turned up many times. V usage is TRBV12-3 or TRBV12-4 and J usage is TRBJ2-7, with 8 bases aligning to TRBD1. The CDR3 is 18 amino acids. The V segment lost 6 bases and the J segment 1 base; nucleotides outside the gene matches: 17. The CDR3 is CASSPNGFYDRGSYEQYF. The CDR3 DNA reads as TGTGCCAGCAGCCCGAACGGATTCTACGACAGGGGATCCTACGAGCAGTACTTC.

Only a few counts were recorded for this clonotype. V gene TRBV29-1 combines with J gene TRBJ2-1, with D possibly TRBD2 on 6 matching bases. The CDR3 contains 14 residues. Germline loops: CDR1 SQVTM, CDR2 ANQGSEA. Deletions cut 4 bases from V and 10 bases from J, with 20 bases between. Written as DNA, the CDR3 is TGCAGCGTTGTCGCTCTAGCGCCGGACCGGGAGCAGTTCTTC. This translates into CSVVALAPDREQFF.

The chain links TRBV11-2 to TRBJ1-4, with unresolved D. Germline CDR1 is SGHAT and CDR2 is FQNNGV. CDR3 length: 12 amino acids. Trimming cost V 0 bases and J 7 bases, with 3 bases left between them. Here the CDR3 DNA reads TGTGCCAGCAGCTTAGACGTTGAAAAACTGTTTTTT. Its protein product is CASSLDVEKLFF.

The CDR3 spells CASRDASGKSYEQYF. The CDR3 region has the DNA TGCGCCAGCCGCGACGCTAGCGGAAAGTCCTACGAGCAGTACTTC. This chain joins TRBV5-1 and TRBJ2-7; 7 nucleotides align to TRBD2. Germline loops: CDR1 SGHRS, CDR2 YFSETQ. After removal of 7 bases from V and 1 base from J, the junction contained 11 bases not matched to a gene. The CDR3 is 15 residues long.

The sample holds many counts of this clonotype. The chain couples TRBV6-2 or TRBV6-3 to TRBJ2-1; tentative D call: TRBD1 (6 bases). CDR3 size: 14 residues. Trimming left V 5 bases short and J 10 bases short, with 18 bases between. CDR1 is MNHEY and CDR2 is SVGEGT in the germline V gene. The CDR3 reads CASSPRTVTGEQFF. The DNA of the CDR3 is TGTGCCAGCAGTCCCAGGACAGTTACGGGGGAGCAGTTCTTC.

The chain employs TRBV5-1 and TRBJ2-3; 8 bases are shared with TRBD2. After removal of 4 bases from V and 0 bases from J, the junction contained 10 bases not matched to a gene. The CDR3 runs to 17 residues. The germline V gene encodes CDR1 SGHRS and CDR2 YFSETQ. The CDR3 nucleotides are TGCGCCAGCAGCCCATTTTCAGCGGGAGCCAGCACAGATACGCAGTATTTT. The encoded protein is CASSPFSAGASTDTQYF.

The chain joins TRBV18 to TRBJ2-4, with D unclear. The CDR3 runs 15 residues. The V and J ends lost 0 bases and 4 bases respectively, with 10 bases between them. Looked up from germline, CDR1 is KGHSH and CDR2 is LQKENI. Here the CDR3 reads CASSPPGQGKNIQYF. The DNA of the CDR3 is TGTGCCAGCTCACCACCCGGGCAAGGGAAAAACATTCAGTACTTC. Combining the CDR3 with reference TRBV18 and TRBJ2-4 gives the whole variable domain NAGVMQNPRHLVRRRGQEARLRCSPMKGHSHVYWYRQLPEEGLKFMVYLQKENIIDESGMPKERFSAEFPKEGPSILRIQQVVRGDSAAYFCASSPPGQGKNIQYFGAGTRLSVL.

J is TRBJ2-1 and V is TRBV27, with D possibly being TRBD1 or TRBD2 (6 bases each). The V gene's germline CDR1 is MNHEY and CDR2 SMNVEV (reference sequence). This CDR3 spans 15 amino acids. The ends were cut back, 7 bases at V and 2 bases at J, with 15 bases in the middle. The CDR3 DNA follows: TGTGCCAGCAAGGGGGGAAGGGGTACCTACAATGAGCAGTTCTTC. This translates into CASKGGRGTYNEQFF.

This clonotype was recorded a few times. The chain joins TRBV25-1 to TRBJ2-7; no definite D call. This CDR3 comprises 10 residues. V was shortened by 8 bases and J by 7 bases, with 9 bases between the two germline ends. CDR1 MGHDK and CDR2 SYGVNS come from the germline V gene. The CDR3 here is CASLGLEQYF. CDR3 coding DNA: TGTGCCAGCCTGGGTTTGGAGCAGTACTTC.

This clonotype was counted a few times. V gene TRBV10-1 combines with J gene TRBJ2-3, with D unresolved. This CDR3 has 14 residues. The V end was cut by 8 bases, the J end by 5 bases, with 17 bases between. Germline loops: CDR1 WNHNN, CDR2 SYGVQD (reference sequence). The CDR3: CASGNSYGLDTQYF. The CDR3 nucleotides are TGCGCCAGCGGGAATAGCTACGGGTTAGATACGCAGTATTTT.

The rearrangement uses TRBV4-3 and TRBJ1-2; 8 bases are shared with TRBD1. The germline gives CDR1 LGHNA, CDR2 YSLEER. With V trimmed by 1 base and J by 4 bases, 2 bases remained unmatched. This CDR3 spans 14 amino acids. CDR3 sequence: CASSQVGTGYGYTF. For the CDR3, the DNA is TGCGCCAGCAGCCAAGTTGGGACAGGCTATGGCTACACCTTC.

This clonotype was observed at least ten times. V and J are TRBV5-1 and TRBJ2-7; 8 nucleotides align to TRBD2. The CDR3 totals 12 residues. With V trimmed by 8 bases and J by 1 base, 2 bases remained unmatched. Germline loops: CDR1 SGHRS, CDR2 YFSETQ. The CDR3 reads CARGLVSYEQYF. For the CDR3, the DNA is TGCGCCAGGGGACTAGTATCCTACGAGCAGTACTTC.

This clonotype has only a few counts. This chain connects TRBV5-1 to TRBJ2-5; D remains unclear. This CDR3 spans 14 amino acids. The V gene's germline CDR1 is SGHRS and CDR2 YFSETQ. Trimming took off 4 bases at V and 2 bases at J, with 12 bases between the two ends. The chain's CDR3 is CASSPLNGQETQYF. The DNA of the CDR3 is TGCGCCAGCAGCCCCCTGAACGGACAAGAGACCCAGTACTTC. Looking up the rest from reference TRBV5-1 and TRBJ2-5 gives the full variable domain: KAGVTQTPRYLIKTRGQQVTLSCSPISGHRSVSWYQQTPGQGLQFLFEYFSETQRNKGNFPGRFSGRQFSNSRSEMNVSTLELGDSALYLCASSPLNGQETQYFGPGTRLLVL.

V and J are TRBV4-2 and TRBJ1-3, with D tentatively TRBD1 (6 bases). CDR3 size: 15 residues. CDR1 is LGHNA and CDR2 is YNFKEQ in the germline V gene. The V gene lost 3 bases and the J gene lost 4 bases, with 13 bases spanning the gap. CDR3 nucleotide sequence: TGTGCCAGCAGCCACCCGCAGGGGTCCGGAAACACCATATATTTT. Its protein product is CASSHPQGSGNTIYF.

The chain combines TRBV11-2 with TRBJ2-1; 10 bases are shared with TRBD1. After removal of 5 bases from V and 9 bases from J, the junction contained 7 bases not matched to a gene. The CDR3 is 14 residues long. The V gene's germline CDR1 is SGHAT and CDR2 FQNNGV. The DNA of the CDR3 is TGTGCCAGCAGCCCGGGGACAGGGGTTGGTGAGCAGTTCTTC. It specifies CASSPGTGVGEQFF. Full variable domain (rest looked up from reference TRBV11-2 and TRBJ2-1): EAGVAQSPRYKIIEKRQSVAFWCNPISGHATLYWYQQILGQGPKLLIQFQNNGVVDDSQLPKDRFSAERLKGVDSTLKIQPAKLEDSAVYLCASSPGTGVGEQFFGPGTRLTVL.

This clonotype was seen repeatedly, ten times or more. The gene calls are TRBV24-1 and TRBJ2-1; the D is unclear. The CDR3 runs to 15 residues. V was cut by 5 bases and J by 4 bases, with 14 bases left in between. CDR1 is KGHDR and CDR2 is SFDVKD in the germline V gene. The CDR3 sequence is CATSAGGTGYNEQFF. CDR3 in DNA: TGTGCCACCAGTGCTGGTGGTACTGGGTACAATGAGCAGTTCTTC.

As DNA, the CDR3 is TGTGCCAGCAGCTTGAAGGACAGGGCCAAACAAGCTTTCTTT. Translated: CASSLKDRAKQAFF. The chain carries TRBV7-2 and TRBJ1-1; 8 bases map to TRBD1. The CDR3 loop spans 14 amino acids. V shed 3 bases and J 9 bases; nucleotides not matched to a gene: 9. CDR1 SGHTA and CDR2 FQGNSA come from the germline V gene.

This clonotype was counted a few times. The rearrangement uses TRBV11-2 and TRBJ1-5; D unclear. Germline CDR1 SGHAT, CDR2 FQNNGV. The CDR3 has 16 residues. V was trimmed by 1 base and J by 0 bases, leaving 10 bases between them. Written as DNA, the CDR3 is TGTGCCAGCAGCTTAGTTACTACTTATAGCAATCAGCCCCAGCATTTT. This translates into CASSLVTTYSNQPQHF.

This clonotype was counted only a few times. The chain combines TRBV5-4 with TRBJ2-3; D is perhaps TRBD2 (6 bases). The V end lost 4 bases, the J end lost 5 bases, and 14 bases lay between the germline ends. CDR1 and CDR2 (germline): SGHNT, YYREEE (reference sequence). This CDR3 spans 14 amino acids. The CDR3 region has the DNA TGTGCCAGCAGCAAAACAACGGGGGTAGATACGCAGTATTTT. This encodes CASSKTTGVDTQYF.